The clone carrying this T cell receptor (beta chain) was detected many times. Per the germline V gene, CDR1 is MGHRA and CDR2 is YSYEKL. With V trimmed by 6 bases and J by 6 bases, 6 bases remained unmatched. The CDR3 extends over 13 amino acids. This record belongs to a study of CD8 T cells in ankylosing spondylitis. One entry per CDR3 protein, called by TCRdb with MiXCR from the 5' RACE reads. The table lists 200,000 to 300,000 distinct CDR3 sequences, 10% of them singletons, with approximately 2.5% in the top ten. What was sequenced was blood, either unsorted or a sorted T cell fraction (not recorded which). The chain uses TRBV4-1 and TRBJ2-7; 9 bases map to TRBD1. This sequence was found in a male donor with ankylosing spondylitis or in good health (not recorded which). The CDR3 sequence is CASSRRDRAEQYF. The DNA of the CDR3 is TGCGCCAGCAGTCGAAGGGACAGGGCCGAGCAGTACTTC.